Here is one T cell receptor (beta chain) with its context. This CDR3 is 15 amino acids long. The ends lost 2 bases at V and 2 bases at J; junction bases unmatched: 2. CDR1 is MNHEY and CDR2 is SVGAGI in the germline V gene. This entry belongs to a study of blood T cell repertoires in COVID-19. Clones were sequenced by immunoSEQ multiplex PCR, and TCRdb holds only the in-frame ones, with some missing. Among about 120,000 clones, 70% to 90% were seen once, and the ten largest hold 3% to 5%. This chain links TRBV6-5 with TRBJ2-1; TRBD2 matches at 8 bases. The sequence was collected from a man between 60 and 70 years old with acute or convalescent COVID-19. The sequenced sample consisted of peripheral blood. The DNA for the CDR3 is TGTGCCAGCAGTTACAAAGCGGGAGCCTACAATGAGCAGTTCTTC. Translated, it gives CASSYKAGAYNEQFF.